These 25 T cell receptor beta chains originate from one sample sequenced in a study of T cells in localized non-small cell lung cancer. The repertoire was sequenced with immunoSEQ multiplex PCR; TCRdb's copy has only in-frame clones and lacks some. The top ten hold 0.95% to 1.3% of the sample, which has fewer than 25,000 clones, roughly nine tenths seen once. The sequences come from peripheral blood, collected before any cancer treatment. These receptors were obtained from a woman aged 35 to 75 with stage I lung adenocarcinoma.

Written as DNA, the CDR3 is TGTGCCAGCAGCTTATACGCTGAAAAACTGTTTTTT. Its protein is CASSLYAEKLFF. The chain uses TRBV7-6 and TRBJ1-4, with D hard to call. The CDR3 extends over 12 amino acids. The germline V gene encodes CDR1 SGHVS and CDR2 FNYEAQ. V was clipped by 2 bases and J by 7 bases, with 5 bases between them.

CDR3 DNA sequence: TGTGCCAGCCAGAGAAACACTGAAGCTTTCTTT. This gives the protein CASQRNTEAFF. The rearrangement joins TRBV27 to TRBJ1-1; unclear D gene. CDR1 and CDR2 (germline): MNHEY, SMNVEV (reference sequence). V was shortened by 8 bases and J by 2 bases, with 6 bases between the two germline ends. The CDR3 runs 11 residues.

V usage is TRBV4-2 and J usage is TRBJ1-5; no definite D call. The length of the CDR3 is 13 residues. V lost 2 bases and J lost 7, with 9 bases in between. Germline V lookup: CDR1 LGHNA, CDR2 YNFKEQ. CDR3 nucleotide sequence: TGTGCCAGCAGCCAATTGACTCGGCAGCCCCAGCATTTT. Translation: CASSQLTRQPQHF.

V usage is TRBV7-2 and J usage is TRBJ2-3, with TRBD2 identical over 11 bases. Germline values: CDR1 SGHTA, CDR2 FQGNSA. V shed 4 bases and J 2 bases; nucleotides not matched to a gene: 5. This CDR3 region has 16 residues. This chain's CDR3 is CASSSRLAGTTDTQYF. The CDR3 coding sequence is TGTGCCAGCAGCTCCCGACTAGCGGGGACCACAGATACGCAGTATTTT.

This chain joins TRBV11-2 and TRBJ2-5; D gene ambiguous. The CDR3 contains 14 residues. The V end lost 1 base, the J end lost 1 base, and 7 bases lay between the germline ends. Germline-derived CDR1 and CDR2 are SGHAT and FQNNGV. The CDR3 protein is CASSLGTFQETQYF. The CDR3 nucleotides read TGTGCCAGCAGCTTAGGGACCTTCCAAGAGACCCAGTACTTC.

The V and J genes are TRBV15 and TRBJ1-6; 7 nucleotides line up with TRBD1. The CDR3 runs 15 residues. J lost 6 bases, V lost 1 base, and 3 bases had no gene match. Germline V CDR1 and CDR2: LNHNV, YYDKDF (reference sequence). This chain's CDR3 is CATSRGDRLNSPLHF. The DNA for the CDR3 is TGTGCCACCAGCAGAGGGGACAGACTTAATTCACCCCTCCACTTT. Supplemented by reference TRBV15 and TRBJ1-6, the full variable domain reads DAMVIQNPRYQVTQFGKPVTLSCSQTLNHNVMYWYQQKSSQAPKLLFHYYDKDFNNEADTPDNFQSRRPNTSFCFLDIRSPGLGDTAMYLCATSRGDRLNSPLHFGNGTRLTVT.

The CDR3 sequence: CASSLLAGGADTQYF. The CDR3 nucleotides are TGTGCCAGCAGCCTACTAGCGGGGGGGGCAGATACGCAGTATTTT. The chain has TRBV2 and TRBJ2-3; the match to TRBD2 covers 13 bases. The V and J ends lost 6 bases and 4 bases, in that order; junction bases with no gene match: 4. The CDR3 is made up of 15 amino acids. Germline V gene sequence: CDR1 SNHLY, CDR2 FYNNEI.

This chain uses TRBV27 with TRBJ2-1, with 8 bases aligning to TRBD1. Germline V CDR1 and CDR2: MNHEY, SMNVEV (reference sequence). CDR3 size: 16 residues. The V segment lost 5 bases and the J segment 0 bases; nucleotides outside the gene matches: 6. Written as DNA, the CDR3 is TGTGCCAGCAGTAGTCCCGGGACAGGCTCCTACAATGAGCAGTTCTTC. Amino acid sequence: CASSSPGTGSYNEQFF.

V and J are TRBV7-2 and TRBJ1-1; D gene unclear. The V end was cut by 5 bases, the J end by 1 base, with 11 bases between. Germline assignment: CDR1 SGHTA and CDR2 FQGNSA. The CDR3 has 14 amino acids. The CDR3 here is CASSRTEKNTEAFF. The DNA for the CDR3 is TGTGCCAGCAGCCGAACAGAAAAGAACACTGAAGCTTTCTTT.

The chain recombines TRBV7-2 with TRBJ2-4, with D possibly being TRBD1 or TRBD2 (5 bases each). With 6 bases removed from V and 8 bases from J, the gap between germline ends came to 17 bases. This CDR3 contains 14 residues. In germline, CDR1 is SGHTA, CDR2 FQGNSA. CDR3 sequence reads: CASSSRTTGDIQYF. Here the CDR3 DNA reads TGTGCCAGCAGTTCCCGGACAACCGGGGACATTCAGTACTTC.

This clone came up a few times. This chain uses TRBV2 with TRBJ2-7; 9 nucleotides agree with TRBD1. Germline assignment: CDR1 SNHLY and CDR2 FYNNEI. The trim removed 10 bases at V and 7 bases at J, leaving 11 bases unmatched. This CDR3 region has 13 residues. The chain's CDR3 is CAINRQGEEEQYF. DNA for the CDR3: TGTGCCATCAACCGACAGGGGGAAGAAGAGCAGTACTTC.

This chain links TRBV10-3 with TRBJ2-7; 9 nucleotides match TRBD2. V lost 4 bases, J lost 0 bases, and 1 base stayed unmatched. The CDR3 loop spans 14 amino acids. Germline lookup yields CDR1 ENHRY and CDR2 SYGVKD. Here the CDR3 DNA reads TGTGCCATCAGTGTTAGCGGGAGCTCCTACGAGCAGTACTTC. It translates to CAISVSGSSYEQYF.

V is TRBV9 and J is TRBJ1-2, with a possible D match to TRBD1 (5 bases). Trimming pared 0 bases from V and 0 bases from J, leaving 12 bases between. The germline V gene encodes CDR1 SGDLS and CDR2 YYNGEE. There are 16 residues in the CDR3. CDR3 bases: TGTGCCAGCAGCGTAGCGCCCCAGGGTTCTAACTATGGCTACACCTTC. Translated: CASSVAPQGSNYGYTF.

This clone has just a few counts. J is TRBJ2-2 and V is TRBV11-2; 8 bases map to TRBD2. Germline trimming cut 7 bases from V and 4 bases from J; bases unmatched to any gene: 17. CDR1 is SGHAT and CDR2 is FQNNGV in the germline V gene. The CDR3 has 18 residues. This CDR3 reads CASKLPSGTRPGTGELFF. As DNA, the CDR3 is TGTGCCAGCAAACTACCATCCGGGACTAGGCCCGGCACCGGGGAGCTGTTTTTT.

This sequence joins TRBV9 and TRBJ2-7; D gene unclear. The length of the CDR3 is 15 residues. Germline V gene sequence: CDR1 SGDLS, CDR2 YYNGEE. Between the trimmed V and J ends, which lost 5 bases and 1 base, there was a span of 16 bases. The CDR3 bases are TGTGCCAGCAGTCTAGAGCCCGGACGGTCCTACGAGCAGTACTTC. It yields the protein CASSLEPGRSYEQYF.

The V gene is TRBV2, the J gene TRBJ1-2; 7 bases align to TRBD1. The ends lost 5 bases at V and 4 bases at J; junction bases unmatched: 13. The V gene's germline CDR1 is SNHLY and CDR2 FYNNEI. The CDR3 loop spans 16 amino acids. As DNA, the CDR3 is TGTGCCAGCAGTTCAACATATACAGGGGCAGTCTATGGCTACACCTTC. Translation gives CASSSTYTGAVYGYTF.

This sequence joins TRBV18 and TRBJ1-3; 12 bases match TRBD1. This CDR3 comprises 15 residues. The ends lost 4 bases at V and 6 bases at J; junction bases unmatched: 4. Germline V gene data show CDR1 as KGHSH and CDR2 as LQKENI. The CDR3 is CASSQPGQGANTIYF. DNA of the CDR3: TGTGCCAGCTCACAACCGGGACAGGGGGCAAACACCATATATTTT.

The V call is TRBV5-6, the J call TRBJ1-4, with D uncertain. This CDR3 has 12 amino acids. Between the trimmed V and J ends, which lost 4 bases and 8 bases, there was a span of 9 bases. Germline V gene sequence: CDR1 SGHDT, CDR2 YYEEEE. The CDR3 DNA follows: TGTGCCAGCAGCAAGGACGGGGAAAAACTGTTTTTT. It codes for CASSKDGEKLFF. Based on the CDR3 plus reference TRBV5-6 and TRBJ1-4, the full variable domain is DAGVTQSPTHLIKTRGQQVTLRCSPKSGHDTVSWYQQALGQGPQFIFQYYEEEERQRGNFPDRFSGHQFPNYSSELNVNALLLGDSALYLCASSKDGEKLFFGSGTQLSVL.

This clone occurred a few times. V usage is TRBV7-2 and J usage is TRBJ2-7; D unresolved. The germline gives CDR1 SGHTA, CDR2 FQGNSA. V was shortened by 3 bases and J by 3 bases, with 9 bases between the two germline ends. The CDR3 has 13 residues. CDR3 nucleotide sequence: TGTGCCAGCAGCTTCTCCCCCCGCTACGAGCAGTACTTC. Translating gives CASSFSPRYEQYF. Full variable domain (remainder filled in from reference TRBV7-2 and TRBJ2-7): GAGVSQSPSNKVTEKGKDVELRCDPISGHTALYWYRQSLGQGLEFLIYFQGNSAPDKSGLPSDRFSAERTGGSVSTLTIQRTQQEDSAVYLCASSFSPRYEQYFGPGTRLTVT.

The rearrangement joins TRBV5-1 to TRBJ2-2; TRBD2 matches at 7 bases. The germline CDR1 and CDR2 sequences are SGHRS and YFSETQ. The CDR3 is 13 amino acids. The V and J ends lost 1 base and 6 bases, in that order; junction bases with no gene match: 0. Here the CDR3 reads CASSLRGAGELFF. The CDR3 DNA sequence: TGCGCCAGCAGCTTGCGGGGGGCCGGGGAGCTGTTTTTT.

The J gene is TRBJ1-2, the V gene TRBV21-1; TRBD1 is the table's D call, not checked against the DNA. TRBV21-1 is a pseudogene locus. The CDR3 contains 9 residues. CDR3 DNA sequence: TGTGCCATCTCAGGGGCCAACACCTTC. Translation: CAISGANTF.

This chain links TRBV6-1 with TRBJ2-2; the match to TRBD2 covers 9 bases. Trimming took 6 bases from V and 5 from J; bases not matched to a gene: 13. The CDR3 contains 17 residues. The V gene's germline CDR1 is MNHNS and CDR2 SASEGT. CDR3 bases: TGTGCCAGCAGAGAACACGCGGGGGGGCTGTTTACCGGGGAGCTGTTTTTT. Translation: CASREHAGGLFTGELFF.

This clone was counted between two and nine times. The chain carries TRBV18 and TRBJ1-2; the D gene is possibly TRBD1 (5 bases). Germline loops: CDR1 KGHSH, CDR2 LQKENI. The CDR3 spans 16 residues. V shed 3 bases and J shed 8 bases, with 22 bases lying between them. The CDR3 region has the DNA TGTGCCAGCTCACCCAAGGGACGGGAGCCCGCGGGGGGCTACACCTTC. As protein: CASSPKGREPAGGYTF.

The CDR3 sequence: CASSSARSPLANYGYTF. In DNA, the CDR3 is TGTGCCAGCAGCTCGGCGAGAAGCCCTCTAGCTAACTATGGCTACACCTTC. V gene TRBV5-6 combines with J gene TRBJ1-2; the D is unclear. V shed 3 bases and J shed 0 bases, with 18 bases lying between them. This CDR3 has 17 amino acids. Germline V gene sequence: CDR1 SGHDT, CDR2 YYEEEE.

The J gene is TRBJ2-5, the V gene TRBV5-1; 7 bases line up with TRBD2. Germline loops: CDR1 SGHRS, CDR2 YFSETQ. The CDR3 runs to 14 residues. The V segment lost 3 bases and the J segment 3 bases; nucleotides outside the gene matches: 5. This CDR3 reads CASSWTGGKETQYF. The CDR3 DNA follows: TGCGCCAGCAGCTGGACGGGGGGTAAAGAGACCCAGTACTTC.